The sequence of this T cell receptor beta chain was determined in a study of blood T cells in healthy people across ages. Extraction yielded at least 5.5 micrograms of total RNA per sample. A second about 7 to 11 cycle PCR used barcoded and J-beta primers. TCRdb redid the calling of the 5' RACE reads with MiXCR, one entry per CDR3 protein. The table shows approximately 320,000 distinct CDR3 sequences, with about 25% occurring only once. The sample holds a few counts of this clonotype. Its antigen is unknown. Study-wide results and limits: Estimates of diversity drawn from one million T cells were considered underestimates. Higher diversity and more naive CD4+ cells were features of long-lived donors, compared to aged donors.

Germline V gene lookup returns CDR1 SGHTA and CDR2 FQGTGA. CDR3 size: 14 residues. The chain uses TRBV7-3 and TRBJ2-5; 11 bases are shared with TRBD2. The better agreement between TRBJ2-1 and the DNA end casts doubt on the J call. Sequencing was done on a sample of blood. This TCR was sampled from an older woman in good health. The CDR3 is CASSSGLAVNEQFF. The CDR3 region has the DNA TGTGCCAGCAGCTCGGGACTAGCGGTCAATGAGCAGTTCTTC.